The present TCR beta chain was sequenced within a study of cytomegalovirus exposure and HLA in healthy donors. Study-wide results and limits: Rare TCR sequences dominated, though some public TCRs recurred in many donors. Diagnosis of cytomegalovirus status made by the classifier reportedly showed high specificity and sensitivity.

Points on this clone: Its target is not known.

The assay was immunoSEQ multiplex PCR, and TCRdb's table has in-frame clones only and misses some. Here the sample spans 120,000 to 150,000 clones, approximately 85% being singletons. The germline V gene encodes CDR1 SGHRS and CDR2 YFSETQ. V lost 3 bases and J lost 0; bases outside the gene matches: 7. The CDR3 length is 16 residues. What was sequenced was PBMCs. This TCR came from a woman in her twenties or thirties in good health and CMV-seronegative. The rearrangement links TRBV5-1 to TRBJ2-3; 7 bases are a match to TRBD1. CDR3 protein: CASSSGDRSSTDTQYF. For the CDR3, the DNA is TGCGCCAGCAGCTCAGGGGACAGATCTAGCACAGATACGCAGTATTTT.